This section outlines one T cell receptor beta chain sequence together with its context. This CDR3 spans 16 amino acids. With V trimmed by 3 bases and J by 2 bases, 10 bases remained unmatched. CDR1 KGHSH and CDR2 LQKENI come from the germline V gene. Libraries were prepared by immunoSEQ multiplex PCR; TCRdb keeps only in-frame clonotypes and omits some of them. In the table there are about 47,000 clones, around 81% of which are singletons. The data originate from a study of blood T cell repertoires in COVID-19. The material sequenced was peripheral blood. The chain recombines TRBV18 with TRBJ2-7; 7 bases line up with TRBD2. This TCR derives from an elderly woman with COVID-19, enrolled during active disease. DNA of the CDR3: TGTGCCAGCTCACCTCCGGGTGGGGCGGGGGCCTACGAGCAGTACTTC. Translating it yields CASSPPGGAGAYEQYF.